A single sample is the source of the 5 T cell receptor beta chains below, sequenced in a study of T cell responses to AZD1222 COVID-19 vaccine. Only in-frame clones appear in the TCRdb table, and some are missing; sequencing was by immunoSEQ multiplex PCR. Among roughly 140,000 clones listed, almost 90% were seen once. This sample comprised peripheral blood, obtained on day 0 of AZD1222 vaccination. Receptors were obtained from an adult in good health.

The gene calls are TRBV5-4 and TRBJ2-7; TRBD1 matches 9 bases. CDR3 length equals 16 residues. V dropped 2 bases and J dropped 3; count of bases not matched to a gene: 9. Germline V lookup: CDR1 SGHNT, CDR2 YYREEE (reference sequence). CDR3 sequence reads: CASSLMWTGVSYEQYF. The CDR3, as DNA: TGTGCCAGCAGCTTAATGTGGACAGGGGTCAGCTACGAGCAGTACTTC. The complete variable domain, with remaining parts taken from reference TRBV5-4 and TRBJ2-7, reads ETGVTQSPTHLIKTRGQQVTLRCSSQSGHNTVSWYQQALGQGPQFIFQYYREEENGRGNFPPRFSGLQFPNYSSELNVNALELDDSALYLCASSLMWTGVSYEQYFGPGTRLTVT.

This clone was observed a single time. The rearrangement uses TRBV19 and TRBJ1-1, with 8 bases identical to TRBD1. The length of the CDR3 is 17 residues. CDR1 and CDR2 from the germline V gene are LNHDA and SQIVND (reference sequence). The ends lost 4 bases at V and 1 base at J; junction bases unmatched: 11. The DNA of the CDR3 is TGTGCCAGTAGTACCCCCGTGGGACAGGAAACGAACACTGAAGCTTTCTTT. Its protein product is CASSTPVGQETNTEAFF.

The chain carries TRBV30 and TRBJ1-1; D uncertain. Germline CDR1 reads GTSNPN; CDR2 reads SVGIG (reference sequence). The V and J ends lost 8 bases and 10 bases respectively, with 26 bases between them. The CDR3 has 14 amino acids. This CDR3 reads CAQSGSMEDLGAFF. The CDR3 DNA reads TGTGCCCAATCGGGGTCCATGGAGGATTTGGGAGCTTTCTTT.

The chain uses TRBV7-9 and TRBJ2-3, with D unresolved. Trimming left V 1 base short and J 4 bases short, with 6 bases between. The V gene's germline CDR1 is SEHNR and CDR2 FQNEAQ (reference sequence). The CDR3 has 13 amino acids. CDR3 sequence (DNA): TGTGCCAGCAGCTTAGTGGTCGCAGATACGCAGTATTTT. Its protein product is CASSLVVADTQYF.

The rearrangement uses TRBV4-3 and TRBJ2-6; D is undetermined. The germline V gene has CDR1 LGHNA and CDR2 YSLEER. The CDR3 has 14 amino acids. V lost 5 bases and J lost 0, with 5 bases in between. The CDR3 protein is CASSEISGANVLTF. The DNA of the CDR3 is TGCGCCAGCAGCGAGATCTCTGGGGCCAACGTCCTGACTTTC.